This T cell receptor beta chain emerged from a study of graft-versus-host responses after intestinal transplantation. By share, this clone ranks as medium-sized. Assay used: immunoSEQ multiplex PCR; TCRdb lists only in-frame clones, some missing. The data contain roughly 10,000 clones, 29% of them seen just once; the ten biggest clones take up about 6.3%. CDR1 and CDR2 from the germline V gene are MNHNY and SVGAGI (reference sequence). The length of the CDR3 is 14 residues. V was cut by 3 bases and J by 6 bases, with 13 bases left in between. Study-wide results and limits: The study associated peak circulating GvH clone levels with early post-transplant HvG declines.

Irradiated, violet-dye-labeled stimulators (around 200,000) were plated alongside around 200,000 CFSE-labeled responders. The TCR was taken from a human patient who received an intestinal transplant. This chain connects TRBV6-6 to TRBJ2-3; D is ambiguous. The specimen was alloreactive CD8+ T cells from a mixed lymphocyte reaction culture, collected before intestinal transplant. The subset denotes: CFSE-low proliferating T cells sorted from roughly 6-day pre-transplant mixed lymphocyte reaction (GvH or HvG direction). Here the CDR3 reads CASSYSAPGDTQYF. CDR3 sequence (DNA): TGTGCCAGCAGTTATTCAGCACCCGGGGATACGCAGTATTTT.